This TCR beta chain was observed in a study of shared clonotypes between healthy human individuals. Looking at the study overall: Researchers assigned three CD4 naive, three CD4 memory, two CD8 naive and one CD8 memory plate to each donor.

The J segment lost 1 base and the V segment lost 4 bases, leaving 1 base of the junction unmatched. This CDR3 has 14 amino acids. The germline V gene encodes CDR1 SGDLS and CDR2 YYNGEE. Generated by immunoSEQ multiplex PCR, the TCRdb table keeps only in-frame clones and is missing some. The sample gives about 2.4 million clones, roughly 93% of which show up once; roughly 0.36% is in the top ten. The material sequenced was naive CD4+ T cells from PBMCs. As for subset: CD45RA+ positively selected. This clonotype was obtained from a man aged 18-30 years in good health. Some clones in this sample may be carry-over from other donors' samples. The chain uses TRBV9 and TRBJ2-7; 11 nucleotides match TRBD1. CDR3 nucleotide sequence: TGTGCCAGCAGCCGGGACAGGGGGTCCTACGAGCAGTACTTC. It translates to CASSRDRGSYEQYF.